This TCR beta chain was captured by sequencing in a study of read filtering for tumor transcriptome and immune sequencing. Study as a whole: Patients were about 18 male and about 14 female, mean age around 67 years, range 47 to 80. R-ISS stage counts were under ten for I, 15 to 20 for II, 7 for III.

Study observations and caveats: Dropping single-read clonotypes raised IR-seq and RNA-seq shared-clonotype correlation. Single-read clonotypes: about 81.9% of IR-seq clonotypes (about 3.5% of reads), about 70% of RNA-seq clonotypes (roughly 49% of reads).

This clonotype was observed many times. What it binds is not known. Molecular barcoded adaptors covering alpha/delta and beta/gamma chains were used on 400 ng RNA. MiXCR, run by TCRdb on the reads, gives a single entry per CDR3 protein. The repertoire holds 20,000 to 25,000 distinct CDR3 sequences, with approximately 13% as singletons. The CDR3 runs to 14 residues. With V trimmed by 7 bases and J by 1 base, 4 bases remained unmatched. From germline, CDR1 is SGHVS and CDR2 FQNEAQ. Sequenced material: a population of CD138-negative cells sorted from bone marrow. This TCR was recovered from a donor at least 40 years old with multiple myeloma. The chain links TRBV7-8 to TRBJ1-1; TRBD1 aligns across 9 bases. CDR3 nucleotide sequence: TGTGCCAGCAACCCGACAGGGGGGAACACTGAAGCTTTCTTT. As protein: CASNPTGGNTEAFF. Filled out from reference TRBV7-8 and TRBJ1-1, the complete variable domain reads GAGVSQSPRYKVAKRGQDVALRCDPISGHVSLFWYQQALGQGPEFLTYFQNEAQLDKSGLPSDRFFAERPEGSVSTLKIQRTQQEDSAVYLCASNPTGGNTEAFFGQGTRLTVV.